The next 18 T cell receptor beta chains were all read from a single sample in a study of CD8 T cells in ankylosing spondylitis. TCRdb analysed the 5' RACE reads with MiXCR anew, one entry per CDR3 protein. The sample carries over 600,000 distinct CDR3 sequences, around 20% recorded once. Study results and limitations: Apparently characteristic of ankylosing spondylitis blood was a TCR beta motif (roughly eight highly homologous variants).

Their antigen targets remain unknown. The sample consisted of blood, either unsorted or a sorted T cell fraction (not recorded which). These receptors were taken from a male donor with ankylosing spondylitis.

This chain uses TRBV18 with TRBJ2-1; 8 positions match TRBD2. Germline V lookup: CDR1 KGHSH, CDR2 LQKENI. The CDR3 contains 15 residues. The junction had 5 bases not matched to a gene; V was cut back by 4 bases and J by 3 bases. CDR3 sequence reads: CASSRPGLDYNEQFF. The DNA for the CDR3 is TGTGCCAGCTCACGGCCGGGACTAGACTACAATGAGCAGTTCTTC. Looking up the rest from reference TRBV18 and TRBJ2-1 gives the full variable domain: NAGVMQNPRHLVRRRGQEARLRCSPMKGHSHVYWYRQLPEEGLKFMVYLQKENIIDESGMPKERFSAEFPKEGPSILRIQQVVRGDSAAYFCASSRPGLDYNEQFFGPGTRLTVL.

In its sample, this clonotype was seen a few times. This sequence joins TRBV20-1 and TRBJ2-5; D may be TRBD2 (5 bases). The germline V gene encodes CDR1 DFQATT and CDR2 SNEGSKA (reference sequence). With 6 bases removed from V and 1 base from J, the gap between germline ends came to 12 bases. CDR3 length: 13 amino acids. For the CDR3, the DNA is TGCAGTGCCAAACTAGGCCCCCAAGAGACCCAGTACTTC. The encoded protein is CSAKLGPQETQYF.

This chain's CDR3 is CASTAGLGGGDTQYF. Written as DNA, the CDR3 is TGTGCCAGCACCGCCGGACTAGGCGGAGGGGATACGCAGTATTTT. The chain joins TRBV7-6 to TRBJ2-3; 7 bases agree with TRBD2. Germline-derived CDR1 and CDR2 are SGHVS and FNYEAQ. V lost 7 bases, J lost 6 bases, and 13 bases stayed unmatched. CDR3 size: 15 residues.

This clonotype was counted only a few times. The gene calls are TRBV9 and TRBJ1-3; no definite D call. V shed 0 bases and J shed 0 bases, with 4 bases lying between them. Germline V gives CDR1 SGDLS, CDR2 YYNGEE. CDR3 size: 14 residues. The CDR3 DNA is TGTGCCAGCAGCGTAGATCCCTCTGGAAACACCATATATTTT. Amino acid sequence: CASSVDPSGNTIYF.

The sample holds a few counts of this clonotype. V is TRBV20-1 and J is TRBJ1-2, with D possibly TRBD1 on 5 matching bases. Germline lookup yields CDR1 DFQATT and CDR2 SNEGSKA (reference sequence). The CDR3 spans 15 residues. The V end was cut by 0 bases, the J end by 7 bases, with 18 bases between. The CDR3 bases are TGCAGTGCTAGAGATAGGGCTGACAGTACATTTGGCTACACCTTC. This translates into CSARDRADSTFGYTF.

J is TRBJ2-3 and V is TRBV12-3 or TRBV12-4; D not resolved. With 6 bases removed from V and 0 bases from J, the gap between germline ends came to 13 bases. The CDR3 loop spans 15 amino acids. CDR3 sequence: CASRYYMGSTDTQYF. The CDR3 DNA reads TGTGCCAGCAGGTATTATATGGGTAGCACAGATACGCAGTATTTT.

The chain uses TRBV28 and TRBJ1-2, with 10 nucleotides matching TRBD1. There are 14 residues in the CDR3. V gave up 4 bases and J gave up 8 bases; unmatched junction bases: 7. Germline-derived CDR1 and CDR2 are MDHEN and SYDVKM. This chain's CDR3 is CASSSPGTGVGYTF. The CDR3 DNA sequence: TGTGCCAGCAGTTCGCCCGGGACAGGGGTAGGCTACACCTTC.

The chain is built from TRBV24-1 and TRBJ1-5, with a possible D match to TRBD1 (6 bases). Germline lookup yields CDR1 KGHDR and CDR2 SFDVKD. Trimming shortened V by 7 bases and J by 2 bases, and 11 bases separated the two germline ends. The CDR3 extends over 14 amino acids. In nucleotides, the CDR3 is TGTGCCACCAGCAGGGGCGGGGGCAATCAGCCCCAGCATTTT. Its translation is CATSRGGGNQPQHF.

This clonotype was observed at least ten times. V usage is TRBV20-1 and J usage is TRBJ2-1, with TRBD1 identical over 8 bases. Germline-derived CDR1 and CDR2 are DFQATT and SNEGSKA (reference sequence). CDR3 size: 14 residues. Trimming at V came to 6 bases and at J to 4 bases, leaving 8 bases not matched to a gene. The CDR3 sequence is CSAGQGARYNEQFF. The CDR3 DNA is TGCAGTGCCGGTCAGGGGGCGCGATACAATGAGCAGTTCTTC.

The chain is built from TRBV5-6 and TRBJ2-5; 11 nucleotides line up with TRBD2. The germline gives CDR1 SGHDT, CDR2 YYEEEE. The CDR3 sequence is 15 residues long. The V segment lost 0 bases and the J segment 5 bases; nucleotides outside the gene matches: 3. The DNA of the CDR3 is TGTGCCAGCAGCTTGGGATGGACTAGCGGGGAGACCCAGTACTTC. It is translated as CASSLGWTSGETQYF.

This clonotype was counted a few times. The DNA for the CDR3 is TGCAGTGCTAGGTGGGACATCACTGAAGCTTTCTTT. This translates into CSARWDITEAFF. The chain is built from TRBV20-1 and TRBJ1-1, with D possibly matching TRBD1 (6 bases). The CDR3 extends over 12 amino acids. The V end was cut by 3 bases, the J end by 4 bases, with 9 bases between. Per germline, CDR1 DFQATT and CDR2 SNEGSKA (reference sequence).

This sequence joins TRBV5-1 and TRBJ2-3; 14 bases fit TRBD2. Germline values: CDR1 SGHRS, CDR2 YFSETQ. The trim removed 3 bases at V and 0 bases at J, leaving 6 bases unmatched. There are 18 residues in the CDR3. CDR3 in amino acids: CASSSGTSGSFSTDTQYF. The CDR3, as DNA: TGCGCCAGCAGCTCCGGGACTAGCGGGAGTTTTAGCACAGATACGCAGTATTTT.

The chain is built from TRBV6-2 or TRBV6-3 and TRBJ2-2; 8 bases match TRBD2. V lost 4 bases to trimming and J lost 0 bases; unmatched junction nucleotides: 7. The germline gives CDR1 MNHEY, CDR2 SVGEGT. The CDR3 is made up of 17 amino acids. CDR3 nucleotides: TGTGCCAGCAGTTTTAAGCGGGAGCGACCGAACACCGGGGAGCTGTTTTTT. Encoded protein: CASSFKRERPNTGELFF.

This clonotype was detected only a few times. The chain links TRBV29-1 to TRBJ2-1; D perhaps matches TRBD2 (6 bases). The germline V gene has CDR1 SQVTM and CDR2 ANQGSEA. V was pared by 1 base and J by 6 bases, with 7 bases between. The CDR3 spans 12 residues. The CDR3 spells CSVEGGANEQFF. CDR3 bases: TGCAGCGTTGAAGGCGGGGCCAATGAGCAGTTCTTC.

This clonotype was found a few times. V gene TRBV7-9 combines with J gene TRBJ2-7; D gene unclear. V shed 5 bases and J shed 7 bases, with 15 bases lying between them. The CDR3 has 13 amino acids. The germline V gene has CDR1 SEHNR and CDR2 FQNEAQ (reference sequence). CDR3 in amino acids: CASSRWPGGEQYF. The CDR3 coding sequence is TGTGCCAGCAGCCGGTGGCCTGGTGGGGAGCAGTACTTC.

The CDR3 reads CASSQLTGNYGYTF. In DNA, the CDR3 is TGCGCCAGCAGCCAATTGACGGGTAACTATGGCTACACCTTC. The chain is built from TRBV4-1 and TRBJ1-2, with unresolved D. Germline CDR1 and CDR2: MGHRA and YSYEKL. CDR3 length equals 14 residues. Trimming took off 2 bases at V and 1 base at J, with 8 bases between the two ends.

This clonotype appeared a few times. The V call is TRBV6-1, the J call TRBJ1-5, with unresolved D. CDR3 length: 17 amino acids. V was pared by 5 bases and J by 0 bases, with 17 bases between. Germline CDR1 MNHNS, CDR2 SASEGT. Here the CDR3 DNA reads TGTGCCAGCAGTCTCCGCGGGGATTGGTATAGCAATCAGCCCCAGCATTTT. Protein product: CASSLRGDWYSNQPQHF.

This chain connects TRBV30 to TRBJ2-7; TRBD1 matches 10 bases. The V gene's germline CDR1 is GTSNPN and CDR2 SVGIG (reference sequence). Trimming at V came to 2 bases and at J to 5 bases, leaving 3 bases not matched to a gene. The CDR3 sequence is 13 residues long. CDR3: CAWSTGTGDEQYF. The CDR3 DNA reads TGTGCCTGGAGTACCGGGACAGGGGACGAGCAGTACTTC. The complete variable domain, with remaining parts taken from reference TRBV30 and TRBJ2-7, reads SQTIHQWPATLVQPVGSPLSLECTVEGTSNPNLYWYRQAAGRGLQLLFYSVGIGQISSEVPQNLSASRPQDRQFILSSKKLLLSDSGFYLCAWSTGTGDEQYFGPGTRLTVT.